This entry lists 21 T cell receptor beta chains sequenced from one sample in a study of Graves' ophthalmopathy and Graves' hyperthyroidism. Scientists amplified the TCR beta CDR3 regions from RNA transcripts. First-round RT-PCR employed HTBI primers, with a second-round multiplex PCR after it. MiXCR, applied by TCRdb to the multiplex PCR reads, yields one record per CDR3 protein. Altogether around 1,200,000 distinct CDR3 sequences are present, about 36% being singletons, with the ten largest covering 11%. Sequences were obtained from peripheral blood or thyroid tissue (not recorded which). Every receptor here comes from an adult man with Graves' hyperthyroidism.

V and J are TRBV11-2 and TRBJ2-2, with 7 bases identical to TRBD1. Germline lookup yields CDR1 SGHAT and CDR2 FQNNGV. This CDR3 has 13 amino acids. V lost 4 bases to trimming and J lost 6 bases; unmatched junction nucleotides: 2. CDR3 sequence reads: CASSSGGPGELFF. DNA of the CDR3: TGTGCCAGCAGCTCAGGGGGTCCCGGGGAGCTGTTTTTT.

Remarks on this clonotype: Since a much larger clone is just one base distant, this may be a read error. Since no conserved phenylalanine or tryptophan closes the CDR3, a read error is the likely cause. The gene calls are TRBV20-1 and TRBJ1-1; TRBD1 matches 7 bases. Germline loops: CDR1 DFQATT, CDR2 SNEGSKA (reference sequence). The CDR3 extends over 14 amino acids. Germline trimming cut 0 bases from V and 1 base from J; bases unmatched to any gene: 2. Written as DNA, the CDR3 is TGCAGTGCTAGAGACAGGGGGGGGAACACTGAAGCTTTCCTT. This codes for CSARDRGGNTEAFL.

The V call is TRBV27, the J call TRBJ1-1; the D gene is possibly TRBD1 (5 bases). This CDR3 spans 12 amino acids. CDR1 and CDR2 (germline): MNHEY, SMNVEV (reference sequence). Deletions cut 11 bases from V and 0 bases from J, with 10 bases between. In DNA, the CDR3 is TGTGCCGCAGGGACCATGAACACTGAAGCTTTCTTT. It translates to CAAGTMNTEAFF.

Concerning this clonotype itself: A read error may explain this, as a much larger clone is one base away. The chain combines TRBV19 with TRBJ1-3; D might be TRBD1 (6 bases). Germline V gene sequence: CDR1 LNHDA, CDR2 SQIVND (reference sequence). The CDR3 contains 14 residues. The germline V and J ends were trimmed by 5 bases and 6 bases, with 14 bases remaining between them. This CDR3 reads CASSVRRGENTIYF. The CDR3 DNA reads as TGTGCCAGTAGTGTACGCAGGGGCGAAAACACCATATATTTT.

This clonotype was detected many times. The chain combines TRBV5-1 with TRBJ1-2; tentative D call: TRBD1 (5 bases). V was trimmed by 7 bases and J by 7 bases, leaving 17 bases between them. The CDR3 loop spans 13 amino acids. From germline, CDR1 is SGHRS and CDR2 YFSETQ. CDR3 region: CASLGGGAAGYTF. The DNA of the CDR3 is TGCGCCAGCCTGGGGGGGGGAGCAGCTGGCTACACCTTC. Full variable domain (missing parts from reference TRBV5-1 and TRBJ1-2): KAGVTQTPRYLIKTRGQQVTLSCSPISGHRSVSWYQQTPGQGLQFLFEYFSETQRNKGNFPGRFSGRQFSNSRSEMNVSTLELGDSALYLCASLGGGAAGYTFGSGTRLTVV.

V is TRBV20-1 and J is TRBJ2-7, with D possibly TRBD2 on 6 matching bases. The V end lost 3 bases, the J end lost 9 bases, and 27 bases lay between the germline ends. CDR1 is DFQATT and CDR2 is SNEGSKA in the germline V gene (reference sequence). This CDR3 contains 16 residues. CDR3 in amino acids: CSASTGLRGSSVGQYF. DNA of the CDR3: TGCAGTGCTAGCACCGGACTAAGAGGGAGTTCGGTCGGGCAGTACTTC.

The V and J genes are TRBV27 and TRBJ1-6; TRBD1 might be the D (6 bases). With 7 bases removed from V and 7 bases from J, the gap between germline ends came to 14 bases. The CDR3 extends over 14 amino acids. The germline CDR1 and CDR2 sequences are MNHEY and SMNVEV (reference sequence). The CDR3 region is CASMWSGENSPLHF. DNA for the CDR3: TGTGCCAGCATGTGGTCAGGGGAAAATTCACCCCTCCACTTT.

With regard to this clonotype: One end of the junction fails to match germline, which may point to a read error. The chain has TRBV7-9 and TRBJ2-7; perhaps TRBD1 as D (6 bases). The CDR3 extends over 14 amino acids. CDR1 is SEHNR, CDR2 FQNEAQ, per germline (reference sequence). DNA for the CDR3: TGTCCCAGCAGCCTGACCAGGGGAACCTACGAGCAGTACTTC. Translated: CPSSLTRGTYEQYF.

The chain couples TRBV24-1 to TRBJ1-4; D not resolved. Germline V gene sequence: CDR1 KGHDR, CDR2 SFDVKD. The CDR3 length is 13 residues. V dropped 12 bases and J dropped 4 bases, with 14 bases sitting between them. CDR3 sequence: CAYQGGLNEKLFF. In DNA, the CDR3 is TGTGCCTACCAAGGCGGCCTTAATGAAAAACTGTTTTTT.

This clonotype was recorded many times. The rearrangement links TRBV20-1 to TRBJ1-1; D unclear. Per the germline V gene, CDR1 is DFQATT and CDR2 is SNEGSKA (reference sequence). The CDR3 extends over 9 amino acids. The V end lost 5 bases, the J end lost 7 bases, and 5 bases lay between the germline ends. CDR3: CSAQIEAFF. The CDR3 DNA reads as TGCAGTGCTCAGATTGAAGCTTTCTTT.

Notes on this clonotype: This may be a read error: a much more frequent sequence differs by one nucleotide. The V and J genes are TRBV10-3 and TRBJ1-1; 11 positions agree with TRBD1. V was pared by 4 bases and J by 5 bases, with 12 bases of the junction left unmatched. CDR1 and CDR2 (germline): ENHRY, SYGVKD. CDR3 length: 17 amino acids. CDR3 protein: CAISGRTGGRGKTEAFF. DNA for the CDR3: TGTGCCATCAGTGGTAGGACAGGGGGCCGAGGGAAAACTGAAGCTTTCTTT.

This clonotype was found many times. This chain links TRBV29-1 with TRBJ2-5; TRBD2 aligns across 10 bases. The germline V gene has CDR1 SQVTM and CDR2 ANQGSEA. V was pared by 1 base and J by 5 bases, with 13 bases of the junction left unmatched. The CDR3 sequence is 17 residues long. CDR3 DNA: TGCAGCGTTGAAGTCCTAGCGGGGGTTGAAGCAGGGGAGACCCAGTACTTC. This encodes CSVEVLAGVEAGETQYF.

This clonotype was counted ten times or more. V usage is TRBV7-2 and J usage is TRBJ2-7; TRBD2 might be the D (6 bases). V dropped 5 bases and J dropped 2 bases, with 22 bases sitting between them. Germline CDR1 and CDR2: SGHTA and FQGNSA. The CDR3 totals 17 residues. DNA of the CDR3: TGTGCCAGCAGCCACCCGGGACTCCGCACGTCGACCTACGAGCAGTACTTC. Residues: CASSHPGLRTSTYEQYF.

Only a few counts were recorded for this clonotype. The V call is TRBV2, the J call TRBJ1-5; 8 nucleotides align to TRBD1. The V gene's germline CDR1 is SNHLY and CDR2 FYNNEI. This CDR3 spans 16 amino acids. J was trimmed by 1 base and V by 5 bases; bases with no gene match: 7. The CDR3 DNA is TGTGCCAGCAGTTTTGGGACAGGCTTCAGCAATCAGCCCCAGCATTTT. It yields the protein CASSFGTGFSNQPQHF.

This clonotype was found a few times. The chain joins TRBV9 to TRBJ2-7, with D tentatively TRBD2 (5 bases). V was cut by 0 bases and J by 4 bases, with 20 bases left in between. The length of the CDR3 is 17 residues. Germline values: CDR1 SGDLS, CDR2 YYNGEE. CDR3 sequence (DNA): TGTGCCAGCAGCGTAGGAGATAGCGCTTCCTTTGTTTACGAGCAGTACTTC. Amino acids: CASSVGDSASFVYEQYF.

This clonotype showed up many times. This chain links TRBV29-1 with TRBJ1-2; TRBD1 matches 9 bases. The germline V gene encodes CDR1 SQVTM and CDR2 ANQGSEA. With V trimmed by 6 bases and J by 7 bases, 9 bases remained unmatched. This CDR3 spans 13 amino acids. The CDR3 DNA sequence: TGCAGCGTGGCCCGGACAGGGGAGAGTGGCTACACCTTC. As protein: CSVARTGESGYTF. Looking up the rest from reference TRBV29-1 and TRBJ1-2 gives the full variable domain: SAVISQKPSRDICQRGTSLTIQCQVDSQVTMMFWYRQQPGQSLTLIATANQGSEATYESGFVIDKFPISRPNLTFSTLTVSNMSPEDSSIYLCSVARTGESGYTFGSGTRLTVV.

The J gene is TRBJ1-2, the V gene TRBV25-1; D gene ambiguous. Trimming took 5 bases from V and 4 from J, leaving 23 bases between them. CDR1 MGHDK and CDR2 SYGVNS come from the germline V gene. The CDR3 runs to 17 residues. In nucleotides, the CDR3 is TGTGCCAGCAGTTTCTCGTCAGACTCGACTGAAAGCTATGGCTACACCTTC. Translation: CASSFSSDSTESYGYTF.

This clonotype was seen ten or more times. This sequence joins TRBV9 and TRBJ2-7, with TRBD2 identical over 10 bases. Germline V gene data show CDR1 as SGDLS and CDR2 as YYNGEE. Germline trimming cut 1 base from V and 3 bases from J; bases unmatched to any gene: 4. CDR3 length: 15 residues. CDR3 nucleotide sequence: TGTGCCAGCAGCGTATCTAGCGGGAGAAGCTACGAGCAGTACTTC. Translating gives CASSVSSGRSYEQYF. Supplemented by reference TRBV9 and TRBJ2-7, the full variable domain reads DSGVTQTPKHLITATGQRVTLRCSPRSGDLSVYWYQQSLDQGLQFLIQYYNGEERAKGNILERFSAQQFPDLHSELNLSSLELGDSALYFCASSVSSGRSYEQYFGPGTRLTVT.

The table lists this clonotype with a count of one. A much bigger clone sits one base away, suggesting this may be a read error. The V gene is TRBV10-3, the J gene TRBJ2-7; 8 bases are shared with TRBD1. V trimming: 5 bases; J trimming: 6 bases; junction bases outside the gene matches: 9. This CDR3 spans 14 amino acids. In germline, CDR1 is ENHRY, CDR2 SYGVKD. The CDR3 is CAISPQGAYSEQYF. The CDR3 DNA reads TGTGCCATCAGTCCTCAGGGGGCGTATAGCGAGCAGTACTTC.

The gene calls are TRBV11-2 and TRBJ2-7, with 7 nucleotides matching TRBD1. The CDR3 has 17 amino acids. Looked up from germline, CDR1 is SGHAT and CDR2 is FQNNGV. Unmatched junction bases numbered 12, after V lost 4 bases and J lost 0 bases. CDR3 nucleotide sequence: TGTGCCAGCAGCTCCCAGGGCCAGGGGGAACTCTCCTACGAGCAGTACTTC. This gives the protein CASSSQGQGELSYEQYF.

This chain uses TRBV6-5 with TRBJ2-7, with a tentative D call TRBD1 (5 bases). The V end was cut by 2 bases, the J end by 7 bases, with 18 bases between. Germline CDR1 and CDR2: MNHEY and SVGAGI. This CDR3 is 15 amino acids long. CDR3 loop: CASSYEPPRVSEQYF. Here the CDR3 DNA reads TGTGCCAGCAGTTACGAGCCACCCAGGGTTTCGGAGCAGTACTTC.